This TCR beta chain was captured by sequencing in a study of OX40 agonist ivuxolimab in advanced cancers. In the study overall: Six ivuxolimab dose levels, 0.01 to 10 mg/kg, were given intravenously every 2 weeks. Overall study findings and caveats: Antigen specificity was not determined for the expanded peripheral T cells. In CD8+ T cells, expanded clones were on average more numerous than in CD4+.

This table comes from immunoSEQ multiplex PCR, and its TCRdb copy is limited to in-frame clones, with some not included. The sample comprises roughly 80,000 clones, around 90% of which are singletons, and roughly 6.3% rests with the top ten. The sample holds one count of this clone. Its antigen is unknown. Blood got drawn at baseline, again on cycle 4 day 1, and then on cycle 7 day 1. CDR1 SGHAT and CDR2 FQDESV come from the germline V gene (reference sequence). V was trimmed by 5 bases and J by 0 bases, leaving 11 bases between them. The CDR3 covers 15 residues. The chain uses TRBV11-1 and TRBJ2-1; the D gene is possibly TRBD1 (6 bases). This clonotype was obtained from an adult with an advanced solid tumor such as melanoma, head and neck, liver or kidney cancer. Specimen: CD4+ or CD8+ T cells sorted from blood, collected in a trial of the OX40 agonist ivuxolimab. The CDR3 sequence is CASSQTGSSYNEQFF. The CDR3, as DNA: TGTGCCAGCAGCCAAACAGGGAGCTCCTACAATGAGCAGTTCTTC.